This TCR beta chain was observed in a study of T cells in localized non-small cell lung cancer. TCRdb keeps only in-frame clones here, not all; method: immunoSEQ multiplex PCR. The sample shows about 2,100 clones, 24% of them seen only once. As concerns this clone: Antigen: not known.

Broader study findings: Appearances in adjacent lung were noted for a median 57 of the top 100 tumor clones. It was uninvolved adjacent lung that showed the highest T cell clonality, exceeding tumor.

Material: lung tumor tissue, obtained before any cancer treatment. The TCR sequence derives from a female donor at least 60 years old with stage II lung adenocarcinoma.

The CDR3: CASSLRTGLAYEQYF. CDR3 nucleotides: TGTGCCAGTAGTCTACGGACAGGACTCGCCTACGAGCAGTACTTC. The chain carries TRBV19 and TRBJ2-7; TRBD1 aligns across 7 bases. Germline-derived CDR1 and CDR2 are LNHDA and SQIVND (reference sequence). With V trimmed by 5 bases and J by 2 bases, 9 bases remained unmatched. CDR3 length: 15 amino acids.